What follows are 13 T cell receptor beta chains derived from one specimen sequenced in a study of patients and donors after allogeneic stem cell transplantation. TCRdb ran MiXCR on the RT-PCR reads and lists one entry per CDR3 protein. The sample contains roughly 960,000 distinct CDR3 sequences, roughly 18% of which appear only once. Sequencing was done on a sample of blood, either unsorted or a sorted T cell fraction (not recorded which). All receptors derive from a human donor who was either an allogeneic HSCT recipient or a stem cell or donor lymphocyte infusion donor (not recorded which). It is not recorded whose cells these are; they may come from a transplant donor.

CDR3 residues: CASRAVGEQFF. CDR3 DNA: TGTGCCAGCAGGGCAGTTGGTGAGCAGTTCTTC. The chain carries TRBV7-9 and TRBJ2-1, with no clear D. This CDR3 is built from 11 residues. CDR1 and CDR2 (germline): SEHNR, FQNEAQ (reference sequence). V dropped 6 bases and J dropped 9 bases, with 9 bases sitting between them.

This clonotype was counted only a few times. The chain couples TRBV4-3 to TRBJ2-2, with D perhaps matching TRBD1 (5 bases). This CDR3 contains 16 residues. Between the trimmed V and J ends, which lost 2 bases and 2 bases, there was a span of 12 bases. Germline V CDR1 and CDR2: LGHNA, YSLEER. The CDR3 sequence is CASSQSTTVNTGELFF. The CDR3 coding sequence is TGCGCCAGCAGCCAAAGTACGACAGTAAACACCGGGGAGCTGTTTTTT.

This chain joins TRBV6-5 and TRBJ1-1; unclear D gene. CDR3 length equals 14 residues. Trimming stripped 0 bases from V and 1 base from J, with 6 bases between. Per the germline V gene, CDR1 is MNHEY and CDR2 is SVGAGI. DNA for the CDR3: TGTGCCAGCAGTTACTCCCCCTGGAACACTGAAGCTTTCTTT. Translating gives CASSYSPWNTEAFF.

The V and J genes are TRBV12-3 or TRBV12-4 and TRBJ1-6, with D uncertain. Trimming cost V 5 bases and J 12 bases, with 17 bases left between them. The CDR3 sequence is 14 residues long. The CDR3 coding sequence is TGTGCCAGCAGTCCCGGGCCGCCAGGAAGACCCCTCCACTTT. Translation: CASSPGPPGRPLHF.

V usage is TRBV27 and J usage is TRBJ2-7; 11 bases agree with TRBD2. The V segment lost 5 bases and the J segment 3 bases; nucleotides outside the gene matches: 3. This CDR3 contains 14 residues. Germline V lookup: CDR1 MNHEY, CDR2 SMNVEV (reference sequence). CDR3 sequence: CASSLSGRGYEQYF. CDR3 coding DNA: TGTGCCAGCAGTCTTAGCGGGAGGGGCTACGAGCAGTACTTC.

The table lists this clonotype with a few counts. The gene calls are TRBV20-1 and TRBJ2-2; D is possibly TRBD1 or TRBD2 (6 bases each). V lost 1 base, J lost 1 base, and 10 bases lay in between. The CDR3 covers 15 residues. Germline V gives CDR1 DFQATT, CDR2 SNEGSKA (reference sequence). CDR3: CSARGGARNTGELFF. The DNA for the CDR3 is TGCAGTGCTAGAGGGGGGGCCCGGAACACCGGGGAGCTGTTTTTT.

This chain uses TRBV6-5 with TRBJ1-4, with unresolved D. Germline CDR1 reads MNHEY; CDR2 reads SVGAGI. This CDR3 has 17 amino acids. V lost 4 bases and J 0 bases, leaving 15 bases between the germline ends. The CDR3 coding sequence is TGTGCCAGCAGTTCTCCAAGGCAGCCAGCAACTAATGAAAAACTGTTTTTT. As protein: CASSSPRQPATNEKLFF.

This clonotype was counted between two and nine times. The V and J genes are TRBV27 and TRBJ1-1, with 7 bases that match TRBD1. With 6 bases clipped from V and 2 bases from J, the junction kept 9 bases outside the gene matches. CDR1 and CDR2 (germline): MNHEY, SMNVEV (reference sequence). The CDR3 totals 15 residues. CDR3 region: CASSLNRGYNTEAFF. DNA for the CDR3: TGTGCCAGCAGCCTTAACAGGGGCTACAACACTGAAGCTTTCTTT.

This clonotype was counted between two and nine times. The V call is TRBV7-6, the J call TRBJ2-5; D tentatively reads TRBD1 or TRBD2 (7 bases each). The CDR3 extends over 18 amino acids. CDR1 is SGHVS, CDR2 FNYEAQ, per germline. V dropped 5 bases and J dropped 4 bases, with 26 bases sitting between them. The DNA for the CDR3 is TGTGCCAGCAGCCCCAGGGGGGGTTCTAGGAGTGGGCGAGAGACCCAGTACTTC. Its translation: CASSPRGGSRSGRETQYF.

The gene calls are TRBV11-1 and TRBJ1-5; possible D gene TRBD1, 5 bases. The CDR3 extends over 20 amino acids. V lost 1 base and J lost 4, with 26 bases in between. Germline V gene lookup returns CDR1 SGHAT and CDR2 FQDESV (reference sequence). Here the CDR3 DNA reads TGTGCCAGCAGCTTAGGCGGGGGAGTTGGGACCACCCTAGGGAATCAGCCCCAGCATTTT. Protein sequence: CASSLGGGVGTTLGNQPQHF.

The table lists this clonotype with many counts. Written as DNA, the CDR3 is TGCGCCAGCAGCCCTGACAGGTATAGCAATCAGCCCCAGCATTTT. Amino acid sequence: CASSPDRYSNQPQHF. The V gene is TRBV5-1, the J gene TRBJ1-5, with D tentatively TRBD1 (6 bases). This CDR3 is 15 amino acids long. Germline lookup yields CDR1 SGHRS and CDR2 YFSETQ. The V and J ends lost 4 bases and 0 bases respectively, with 11 bases between them.

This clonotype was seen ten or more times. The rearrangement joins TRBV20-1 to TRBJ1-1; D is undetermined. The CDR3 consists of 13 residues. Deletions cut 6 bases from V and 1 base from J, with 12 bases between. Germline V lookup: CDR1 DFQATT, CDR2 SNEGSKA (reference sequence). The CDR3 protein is CSATRRGNTEAFF. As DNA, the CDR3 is TGCAGTGCCACCAGGCGGGGGAACACTGAAGCTTTCTTT.

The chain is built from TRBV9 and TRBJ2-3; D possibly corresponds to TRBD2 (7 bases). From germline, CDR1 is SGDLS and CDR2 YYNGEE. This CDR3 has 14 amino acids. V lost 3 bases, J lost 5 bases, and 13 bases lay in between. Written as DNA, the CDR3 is TGTGCCAGCAGCGCCTGGGGGGGCGGAGATACGCAGTATTTT. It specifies CASSAWGGGDTQYF.